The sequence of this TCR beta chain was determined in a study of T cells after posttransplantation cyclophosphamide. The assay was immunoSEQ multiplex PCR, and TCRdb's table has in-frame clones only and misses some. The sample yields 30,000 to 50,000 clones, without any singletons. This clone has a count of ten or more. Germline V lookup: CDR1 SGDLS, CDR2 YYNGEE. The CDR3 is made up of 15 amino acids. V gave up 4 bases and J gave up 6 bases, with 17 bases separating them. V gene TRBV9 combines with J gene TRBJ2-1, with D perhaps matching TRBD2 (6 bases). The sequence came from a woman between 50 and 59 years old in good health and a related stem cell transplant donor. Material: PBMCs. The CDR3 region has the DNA TGTGCCAGCAGCCCAAGTGGGGGGACGGGCAATGAGCAGTTCTTC. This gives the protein CASSPSGGTGNEQFF.